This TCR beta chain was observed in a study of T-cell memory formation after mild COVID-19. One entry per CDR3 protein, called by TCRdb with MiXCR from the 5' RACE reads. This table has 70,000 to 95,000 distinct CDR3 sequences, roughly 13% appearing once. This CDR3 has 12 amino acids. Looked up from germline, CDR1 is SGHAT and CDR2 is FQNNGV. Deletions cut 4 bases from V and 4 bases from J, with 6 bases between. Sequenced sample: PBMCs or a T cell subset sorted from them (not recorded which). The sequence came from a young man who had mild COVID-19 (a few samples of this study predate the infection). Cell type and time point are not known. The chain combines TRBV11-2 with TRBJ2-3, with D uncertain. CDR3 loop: CASSSLADTQYF. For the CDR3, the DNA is TGTGCCAGCAGCTCGCTAGCAGATACGCAGTATTTT. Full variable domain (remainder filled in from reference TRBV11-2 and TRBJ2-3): EAGVAQSPRYKIIEKRQSVAFWCNPISGHATLYWYQQILGQGPKLLIQFQNNGVVDDSQLPKDRFSAERLKGVDSTLKIQPAKLEDSAVYLCASSSLADTQYFGPGTRLTVL.